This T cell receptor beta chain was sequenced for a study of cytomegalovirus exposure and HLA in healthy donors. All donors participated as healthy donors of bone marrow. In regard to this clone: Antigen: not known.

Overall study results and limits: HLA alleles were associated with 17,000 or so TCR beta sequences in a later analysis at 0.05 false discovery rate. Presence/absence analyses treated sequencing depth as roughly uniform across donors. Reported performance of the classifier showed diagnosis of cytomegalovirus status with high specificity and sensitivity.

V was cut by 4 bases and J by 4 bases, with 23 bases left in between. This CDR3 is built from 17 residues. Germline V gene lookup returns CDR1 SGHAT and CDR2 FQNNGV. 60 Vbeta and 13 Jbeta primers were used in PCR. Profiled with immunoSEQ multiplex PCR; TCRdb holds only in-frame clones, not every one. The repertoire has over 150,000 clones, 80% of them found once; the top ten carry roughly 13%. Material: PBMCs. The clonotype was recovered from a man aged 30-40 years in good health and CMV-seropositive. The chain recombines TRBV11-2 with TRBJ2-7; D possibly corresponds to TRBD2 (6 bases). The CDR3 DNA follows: TGTGCCAGCAGCTCCGAAGGCGGGACGACTAGGCAGTACGAGCAGTACTTC. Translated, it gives CASSSEGGTTRQYEQYF.